The 31 T cell receptor beta chains in this list originate from one sample, sequenced in a study of beta chain features in type 1 diabetes. Reverse transcription of all isolated RNA meant that expressed TCRB transcripts were sequenced. Generated by immunoSEQ multiplex PCR, the TCRdb table keeps only in-frame clones and is missing some. There are about 700,000 clones in the sample; roughly 13% occur only once, and around 0.022% lies in the top ten. What these receptors recognize is not known. Study observations and caveats: In all four CD4+ subsets, TCRB CDR3 length was significantly, moderately reduced in type 1 diabetes.

The sequenced material came from naive CD4+ T cells from blood. These receptors were taken from a man aged 18-30 years with type 1 diabetes.

This clone showed up just a few times. This sample includes further DNA sequences coding for the same CDR3. The rearrangement links TRBV5-1 to TRBJ2-6; D is ambiguous. V lost 0 bases and J 0 bases, leaving 4 bases between the germline ends. The length of the CDR3 is 15 residues. The germline CDR1 and CDR2 sequences are SGHRS and YFSETQ. The CDR3 sequence: CASSLAGSGANVLTF. The CDR3 DNA reads TGCGCCAGCAGCTTGGCGGGCTCTGGGGCCAACGTCCTGACTTTC.

This clone was detected a few times. Different DNA sequences within this sample yield the same CDR3. CDR3 DNA sequence: TGTGCCAGCAGCCCCCAGGGGGATCAGCCCCAGCATTTT. Translation gives CASSPQGDQPQHF. The V gene is TRBV7-2, the J gene TRBJ1-5, with 7 bases that match TRBD1. Trimming took 5 bases from V and 5 from J; bases not matched to a gene: 3. The CDR3 covers 13 residues. Germline loops: CDR1 SGHTA, CDR2 FQGNSA.

This clone was found a few times. This sequence joins TRBV7-2 and TRBJ1-2, with D perhaps matching TRBD1 (6 bases). There are 14 residues in the CDR3. The germline CDR1 and CDR2 sequences are SGHTA and FQGNSA. V shed 5 bases and J shed 3 bases, with 13 bases lying between them. The CDR3 is CASSAPTGDYGYTF. CDR3 nucleotides: TGTGCCAGCAGCGCGCCGACAGGAGACTATGGCTACACCTTC. The whole variable domain, remainder taken from reference TRBV7-2 and TRBJ1-2, is GAGVSQSPSNKVTEKGKDVELRCDPISGHTALYWYRQSLGQGLEFLIYFQGNSAPDKSGLPSDRFSAERTGGSVSTLTIQRTQQEDSAVYLCASSAPTGDYGYTFGSGTRLTVV.

V usage is TRBV10-2 and J usage is TRBJ2-1; possibly TRBD1 or TRBD2 for D (5 bases each). Germline CDR1 is WSHSY and CDR2 is SAAADI. The V end was cut by 6 bases, the J end by 1 base, with 7 bases between. The CDR3 has 13 amino acids. CDR3 loop: CASRGESYNEQFF. The DNA of the CDR3 is TGCGCCAGCAGAGGGGAGTCCTACAATGAGCAGTTCTTC.

The chain is built from TRBV2 and TRBJ1-5; D call uncertain. The CDR3 has 13 residues. V lost 3 bases and J lost 2, with 5 bases in between. From germline, CDR1 is SNHLY and CDR2 FYNNEI. CDR3 in amino acids: CASSDFGNQPQHF. As DNA, the CDR3 is TGTGCCAGCAGTGATTTCGGCAATCAGCCCCAGCATTTT.

This clone was found a few times. The J gene is TRBJ2-2, the V gene TRBV4-1, with 8 bases lining up with TRBD2. This CDR3 has 17 amino acids. The ends lost 1 base at V and 0 bases at J; junction bases unmatched: 4. Germline V gene lookup returns CDR1 MGHRA and CDR2 YSYEKL. In DNA form, the CDR3 reads TGCGCCAGCAGCCAAGGGCTAGCGGGCTCGAACACCGGGGAGCTGTTTTTT. The encoded protein is CASSQGLAGSNTGELFF.

The table lists this clone with a count of one. The chain uses TRBV6-1 and TRBJ2-1; 10 nucleotides agree with TRBD1. CDR1 is MNHNS, CDR2 SASEGT, per germline. J gave up 9 bases and V 4 bases, and 9 bases lay outside the gene matches. The CDR3 is 15 amino acids. The CDR3 region is CASSVLGQGMREQFF. The CDR3 DNA sequence: TGTGCCAGCAGTGTATTGGGACAGGGGATGCGTGAGCAGTTCTTC.

V gene TRBV18 combines with J gene TRBJ2-3; D could derive from TRBD1 or TRBD2 (5 bases each). Trimming removed 0 bases from V and 3 bases from J, with 16 bases in between. The CDR3 is 17 amino acids. Germline assignment: CDR1 KGHSH and CDR2 LQKENI. CDR3 amino acids: CASSPPFRDEGTDTQYF. The DNA for the CDR3 is TGTGCCAGCTCACCACCTTTCAGGGACGAGGGAACAGATACGCAGTATTTT.

The chain has TRBV10-2 and TRBJ2-7, with D perhaps matching TRBD1 (6 bases). Trimming took off 8 bases at V and 3 bases at J, with 14 bases between the two ends. Germline V gene lookup returns CDR1 WSHSY and CDR2 SAAADI. This CDR3 has 13 residues. The CDR3 nucleotides are TGCGCCAGCCTAGGGTCGGACAGCTACGAGCAGTACTTC. Translated, it gives CASLGSDSYEQYF.

This clone was counted a few times. The chain links TRBV10-3 to TRBJ2-7, with 10 bases lining up with TRBD1. This CDR3 region has 16 residues. Germline lookup yields CDR1 ENHRY and CDR2 SYGVKD. J lost 0 bases, V lost 3 bases, and 5 bases had no gene match. The CDR3 region is CAISDPGQGGSYEQYF. For the CDR3, the DNA is TGTGCCATCAGTGACCCCGGACAGGGGGGCTCCTACGAGCAGTACTTC.

There are a few counts of this clone. This sequence joins TRBV9 and TRBJ1-3; no clear D gene. The ends were cut back, 0 bases at V and 6 bases at J, with 7 bases in the middle. The germline V gene encodes CDR1 SGDLS and CDR2 YYNGEE. This CDR3 has 13 amino acids. Here the CDR3 reads CASSVGEENTIYF. The DNA of the CDR3 is TGTGCCAGCAGCGTAGGAGAAGAAAACACCATATATTTT. Combining the CDR3 with reference TRBV9 and TRBJ1-3 gives the whole variable domain DSGVTQTPKHLITATGQRVTLRCSPRSGDLSVYWYQQSLDQGLQFLIQYYNGEERAKGNILERFSAQQFPDLHSELNLSSLELGDSALYFCASSVGEENTIYFGEGSWLTVV.

The gene calls are TRBV27 and TRBJ1-2; D gene ambiguous. This CDR3 comprises 15 residues. V gave up 6 bases and J gave up 0 bases, with 14 bases separating them. Germline V lookup: CDR1 MNHEY, CDR2 SMNVEV (reference sequence). CDR3 amino acids: CASSRGFRANYGYTF. In DNA form, the CDR3 reads TGTGCCAGCAGCCGTGGTTTTAGAGCTAACTATGGCTACACCTTC.

This clone was seen more than once but under ten times. The rearrangement uses TRBV5-4 and TRBJ1-1; no definite D call. Germline V gene sequence: CDR1 SGHNT, CDR2 YYREEE (reference sequence). The CDR3 consists of 12 residues. Deletions cut 0 bases from V and 3 bases from J, with 3 bases between. The CDR3: CASSLDYTEAFF. DNA of the CDR3: TGTGCCAGCAGCTTGGATTACACTGAAGCTTTCTTT.

J is TRBJ2-3 and V is TRBV9; TRBD2 matches 9 bases. V gave up 0 bases and J gave up 8 bases; unmatched junction bases: 4. The CDR3 length is 14 residues. Germline V gene lookup returns CDR1 SGDLS and CDR2 YYNGEE. This CDR3 reads CASSVAFSGGTQYF. CDR3 in DNA: TGTGCCAGCAGCGTAGCGTTTAGCGGGGGTACGCAGTATTTT.

The chain carries TRBV28 and TRBJ1-5, with D uncertain. This CDR3 comprises 16 residues. V lost 3 bases and J 2 bases, leaving 14 bases between the germline ends. Germline lookup yields CDR1 MDHEN and CDR2 SYDVKM. The DNA for the CDR3 is TGTGCCAGCAGTTTGCACATTCGGGAGGGCAATCAGCCCCAGCATTTT. Protein product: CASSLHIREGNQPQHF.

This clone was observed a few times. CDR3 region: CASSPDKLEQFF. As DNA, the CDR3 is TGCGCCAGCAGCCCCGACAAACTTGAGCAGTTCTTC. V usage is TRBV5-1 and J usage is TRBJ2-1; no clear D. CDR1 SGHRS and CDR2 YFSETQ come from the germline V gene. The CDR3 has 12 amino acids. V lost 4 bases and J lost 9, with 11 bases in between.

J is TRBJ2-7 and V is TRBV14; D remains ambiguous. There are 15 residues in the CDR3. Trimming removed 1 base at V and 3 bases at J, with 13 bases between. Germline V gene data show CDR1 as SGHDN and CDR2 as FVKESK. CDR3 in amino acids: CASSQGPIAYYEQYF. CDR3 nucleotides: TGTGCCAGCAGCCAAGGACCCATTGCCTACTACGAGCAGTACTTC.

This chain connects TRBV30 to TRBJ1-2; maybe TRBD1 (6 bases). There are 11 residues in the CDR3. With 5 bases removed from V and 3 bases from J, the gap between germline ends came to 7 bases. Germline loops: CDR1 GTSNPN, CDR2 SVGIG (reference sequence). This chain's CDR3 is CAWGTHYGYTF. CDR3 nucleotides: TGTGCCTGGGGGACACACTATGGCTACACCTTC.

The V call is TRBV7-6, the J call TRBJ2-5; no clear D. The length of the CDR3 is 11 residues. Looked up from germline, CDR1 is SGHVS and CDR2 is FNYEAQ. Trimming pared 8 bases from V and 2 bases from J, leaving 6 bases between. The CDR3 loop is CASLGQETQYF. Here the CDR3 DNA reads TGTGCCAGCCTAGGGCAAGAGACCCAGTACTTC.

The CDR3, as DNA: TGTGCCAGCAGCTTAGCCATAGGGAACTATGGCTACACCTTC. Amino acid sequence: CASSLAIGNYGYTF. The chain is built from TRBV7-2 and TRBJ1-2; D is unclear. The ends were cut back, 0 bases at V and 2 bases at J, with 7 bases in the middle. From germline, CDR1 is SGHTA and CDR2 FQGNSA. The CDR3 loop spans 14 amino acids. The variable domain in full, completed from reference TRBV7-2 and TRBJ1-2, reads GAGVSQSPSNKVTEKGKDVELRCDPISGHTALYWYRQSLGQGLEFLIYFQGNSAPDKSGLPSDRFSAERTGGSVSTLTIQRTQQEDSAVYLCASSLAIGNYGYTFGSGTRLTVV.

This clone has just a few counts. V usage is TRBV27 and J usage is TRBJ2-6, with D perhaps assigned TRBD1 or TRBD2 (5 bases each). In germline, CDR1 is MNHEY, CDR2 SMNVEV (reference sequence). V was clipped by 5 bases and J by 0 bases, with 23 bases between them. The CDR3 is 20 amino acids. The CDR3 sequence: CASSPILPGRMSSGANVLTF. CDR3 in DNA: TGTGCCAGCAGTCCCATCCTCCCGGGACGGATGAGCTCTGGGGCCAACGTCCTGACTTTC.

This clone came up once. Other nucleotide sequences in the sample specify the same CDR3. The CDR3 nucleotides read TGCGCCAGCAGCTTGGAGGGGACAGCCCAAGAGACCCAGTACTTC. Translated: CASSLEGTAQETQYF. The chain links TRBV5-1 to TRBJ2-5, with 7 bases aligning to TRBD1. Trimming cost V 0 bases and J 1 base; bases outside gene matches: 3. The germline V gene has CDR1 SGHRS and CDR2 YFSETQ. The CDR3 covers 15 residues.

The rearrangement uses TRBV29-1 and TRBJ2-3, with D possibly being TRBD2 (5 bases). The CDR3 loop spans 14 amino acids. The germline V and J ends were trimmed by 4 bases and 2 bases, with 13 bases remaining between them. Germline V gene sequence: CDR1 SQVTM, CDR2 ANQGSEA. The CDR3 spells CSVVGGQNTDTQYF. For the CDR3, the DNA is TGCAGCGTTGTCGGCGGGCAGAACACAGATACGCAGTATTTT.

This clone has only a few counts. J is TRBJ1-2 and V is TRBV30; perhaps TRBD1 as D (6 bases). There are 16 residues in the CDR3. V lost 2 bases, J lost 5 bases, and 21 bases lay in between. Germline CDR1 reads GTSNPN; CDR2 reads SVGIG (reference sequence). The CDR3 reads CAWSPNRARGIYGYTF. Here the CDR3 DNA reads TGTGCCTGGAGTCCCAACAGGGCGCGGGGCATATATGGCTACACCTTC.

The V call is TRBV27, the J call TRBJ1-2, with a tentative D call TRBD1 (5 bases). Per the germline V gene, CDR1 is MNHEY and CDR2 is SMNVEV (reference sequence). The CDR3 is 12 amino acids. Trimming removed 4 bases from V and 11 bases from J, with 14 bases in between. CDR3 residues: CASSSQGIGYTF. The CDR3, as DNA: TGTGCCAGCAGTTCGCAGGGTATCGGTTACACCTTC.

The chain recombines TRBV18 with TRBJ2-5; D could derive from TRBD1 or TRBD2 (5 bases each). Deletions cut 2 bases from V and 2 bases from J, with 9 bases between. The CDR3 totals 14 residues. The germline V gene has CDR1 KGHSH and CDR2 LQKENI. Here the CDR3 reads CASSPEGIQETQYF. For the CDR3, the DNA is TGTGCCAGCTCACCAGAGGGGATACAAGAGACCCAGTACTTC.

The rearrangement uses TRBV5-1 and TRBJ2-3; the D is unclear. V lost 5 bases and J 2 bases, leaving 18 bases between the germline ends. The CDR3 covers 16 residues. CDR1 and CDR2 from the germline V gene are SGHRS and YFSETQ. The CDR3 DNA follows: TGCGCCAGCAGAGGGCAGAATACCAGATCCACAGATACGCAGTATTTT. Encoded protein: CASRGQNTRSTDTQYF.

This sequence joins TRBV30 and TRBJ2-5; possible D gene TRBD2, 7 bases. The CDR3 is made up of 13 amino acids. With 3 bases removed from V and 5 bases from J, the gap between germline ends came to 13 bases. Germline CDR1 GTSNPN, CDR2 SVGIG (reference sequence). The CDR3 region is CAWSGGRGETQYF. The CDR3 DNA reads TGTGCCTGGAGCGGGGGGCGCGGGGAGACCCAGTACTTC.

In this sample, this clone turned up a few times. The chain recombines TRBV29-1 with TRBJ2-1; no reliable D call. Germline V lookup: CDR1 SQVTM, CDR2 ANQGSEA. The CDR3 totals 13 residues. Trimming cost V 4 bases and J 4 bases, with 11 bases left between them. The CDR3 spells CSVGGPAYNEQFF. The CDR3 DNA reads as TGCAGCGTTGGGGGTCCAGCATACAATGAGCAGTTCTTC.

The chain carries TRBV6-5 and TRBJ2-5; perhaps TRBD2 as D (5 bases). Trimming cost V 2 bases and J 2 bases, with 6 bases left between them. The V gene's germline CDR1 is MNHEY and CDR2 SVGAGI. There are 13 residues in the CDR3. The chain's CDR3 is CASSYTRQETQYF. The CDR3 DNA follows: TGTGCCAGCAGTTACACTAGACAAGAGACCCAGTACTTC.

This clone was counted between two and nine times. The J gene is TRBJ2-5, the V gene TRBV28, with D possibly matching TRBD2 (5 bases). CDR3 length: 12 amino acids. Trimming cost V 3 bases and J 11 bases, with 13 bases left between them. CDR1 is MDHEN and CDR2 is SYDVKM in the germline V gene. CDR3 protein: CASSLGKREQYF. In DNA form, the CDR3 reads TGTGCCAGCAGTTTGGGCAAGAGGGAGCAGTACTTC.